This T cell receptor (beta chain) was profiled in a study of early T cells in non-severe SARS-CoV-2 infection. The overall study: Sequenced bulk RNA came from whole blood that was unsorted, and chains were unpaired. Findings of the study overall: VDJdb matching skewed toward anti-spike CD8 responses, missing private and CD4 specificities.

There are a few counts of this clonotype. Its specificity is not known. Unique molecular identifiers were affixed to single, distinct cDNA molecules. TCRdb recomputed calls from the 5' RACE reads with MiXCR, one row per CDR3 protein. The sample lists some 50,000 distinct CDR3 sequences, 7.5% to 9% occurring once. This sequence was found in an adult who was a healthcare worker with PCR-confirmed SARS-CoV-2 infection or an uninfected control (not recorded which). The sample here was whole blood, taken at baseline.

The CDR3 spells CAWSVREPKFTDTQYF. In DNA, the CDR3 is TGTGCCTGGAGCGTCCGGGAGCCGAAATTCACAGATACGCAGTATTTT. V and J are TRBV30 and TRBJ2-3; a weak D match, TRBD2 (6 bases). This CDR3 contains 16 residues. From germline, CDR1 is GTSNPN and CDR2 SVGIG (reference sequence). With 3 bases removed from V and 2 bases from J, the gap between germline ends came to 18 bases.